This TCR beta chain comes out of a study of cytomegalovirus exposure and HLA in healthy donors. General observations from the study: The study put some 150 TCR beta chains on its list as cytomegalovirus-associated. Most subjects had HLA-A and HLA-B alleles reportedly predicted accurately by TCR beta sequences.

A multiplex PCR was run with 60 Vbeta primers and 13 Jbeta primers. Original processing notes: The count from a later analysis was tens of millions of unique TCR beta chains, some 12 million of them shared. Some clones are missing from TCRdb's copy, which holds only in-frame ones; the method was immunoSEQ multiplex PCR. V and J calls and clone size are those listed in that table; D and trimming were worked out from the DNA. Among 80,000 or so clones listed, about 71% were seen once. Germline V gene data show CDR1 as LNHDA and CDR2 as SQIVND (reference sequence). The CDR3 covers 15 residues. Trimming took 10 bases from V and 1 from J, leaving 14 bases between them. As for this clone: Its antigen is not known.

The chain uses TRBV19 and TRBJ1-6; D perhaps matches TRBD1 (6 bases). The receptor comes from a woman aged 40-49 years in good health and CMV-seronegative. Sequencing was done on a sample of PBMCs. For the CDR3, the DNA is TGTGCCACCGGGGACATGCAGTCCTATAATTCACCCCTCCACTTT. This encodes CATGDMQSYNSPLHF.